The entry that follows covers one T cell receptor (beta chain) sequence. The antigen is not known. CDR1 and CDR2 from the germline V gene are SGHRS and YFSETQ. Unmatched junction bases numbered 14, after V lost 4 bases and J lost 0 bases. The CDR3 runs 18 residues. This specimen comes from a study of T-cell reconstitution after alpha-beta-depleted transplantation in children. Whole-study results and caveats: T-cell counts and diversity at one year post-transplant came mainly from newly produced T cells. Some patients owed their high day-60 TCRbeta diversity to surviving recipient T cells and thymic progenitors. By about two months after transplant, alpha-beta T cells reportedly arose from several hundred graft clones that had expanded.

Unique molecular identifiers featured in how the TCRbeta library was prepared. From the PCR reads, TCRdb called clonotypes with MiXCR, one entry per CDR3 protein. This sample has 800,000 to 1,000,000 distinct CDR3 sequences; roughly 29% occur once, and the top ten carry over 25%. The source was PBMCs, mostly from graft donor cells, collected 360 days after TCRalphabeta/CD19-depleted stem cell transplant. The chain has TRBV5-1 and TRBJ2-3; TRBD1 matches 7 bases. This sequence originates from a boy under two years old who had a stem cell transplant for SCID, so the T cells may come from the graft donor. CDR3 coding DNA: TGCGCCAGCAGCCTCCCCTCGGGGACAGTTCTTAGCACAGATACGCAGTATTTT. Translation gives CASSLPSGTVLSTDTQYF.